These 31 T cell receptor beta chains came from one sample sequenced in a study of blood T cell repertoires in COVID-19. Sequencing used immunoSEQ multiplex PCR; TCRdb keeps in-frame clones, though not all of them. Of approximately 240,000 clones in the sample, around 83% are singletons; the top ten hold approximately 1.5%. Material: peripheral blood. These receptor sequences come from a woman aged 35 to 49 who had recovered from COVID-19.

The rearrangement joins TRBV11-3 to TRBJ2-7; TRBD1 matches 9 bases. The junction had 6 bases not matched to a gene; V was cut back by 6 bases and J by 3 bases. CDR3 length equals 14 residues. Germline V gives CDR1 SGHNT, CDR2 YENEEA. CDR3 nucleotide sequence: TGTGCCAGCAGTTCCGGGACAGGGTTCTACGAGCAGTACTTC. It codes for CASSSGTGFYEQYF.

CDR3 residues: CASSPGGHRPEQFF. CDR3 in DNA: TGTGCCAGCAGCCCAGGGGGACACCGGCCCGAGCAGTTCTTC. This sequence joins TRBV7-8 and TRBJ2-1, with 7 bases fitting TRBD1. The CDR3 is made up of 14 amino acids. V lost 5 bases, J lost 10 bases, and 11 bases stayed unmatched. Germline CDR1 reads SGHVS; CDR2 reads FQNEAQ. Filled out from reference TRBV7-8 and TRBJ2-1, the complete variable domain reads GAGVSQSPRYKVAKRGQDVALRCDPISGHVSLFWYQQALGQGPEFLTYFQNEAQLDKSGLPSDRFFAERPEGSVSTLKIQRTQQEDSAVYLCASSPGGHRPEQFFGPGTRLTVL.

The rearrangement uses TRBV12-5 and TRBJ1-6, with D perhaps TRBD1 (5 bases). V was cut by 0 bases and J by 8 bases, with 11 bases left in between. Germline loops: CDR1 LGHNT, CDR2 FRNRAP. CDR3 length equals 15 residues. In DNA, the CDR3 is TGTGCTAGTGGTTTGGTGCAGGGAAAAGATTCACCCCTCCACTTT. Protein sequence: CASGLVQGKDSPLHF.

The chain joins TRBV7-9 to TRBJ1-6, with 7 bases lining up with TRBD1. V was clipped by 4 bases and J by 3 bases; unmatched bases: 9. The CDR3 loop spans 17 amino acids. Germline V gene lookup returns CDR1 SEHNR and CDR2 FQNEAQ (reference sequence). CDR3 amino acids: CASSWNSGTDYNSPLHF. DNA of the CDR3: TGTGCCAGCAGCTGGAACTCCGGGACAGACTATAATTCACCCCTCCACTTT. Filled out from reference TRBV7-9 and TRBJ1-6, the complete variable domain reads DTGVSQNPRHKITKRGQNVTFRCDPISEHNRLYWYRQTLGQGPEFLTYFQNEAQLEKSRLLSDRFSAERPKGSFSTLEIQRTEQGDSAMYLCASSWNSGTDYNSPLHFGNGTRLTVT.

V and J are TRBV19 and TRBJ1-2, with a possible D match to TRBD1 (5 bases). Deletions cut 6 bases from V and 2 bases from J, with 13 bases between. The germline V gene encodes CDR1 LNHDA and CDR2 SQIVND (reference sequence). The CDR3 consists of 14 residues. DNA of the CDR3: TGTGCCAGTAGCCTCGGGAGGGGAAACTATGGCTACACCTTC. Protein: CASSLGRGNYGYTF.

Of note for this clone: One end of the junction is discordant with germline, which a read error may explain. The chain joins TRBV6-2 or TRBV6-3 to TRBJ2-5, with a possible D match to TRBD1 (6 bases). Germline loops: CDR1 MNHEY, CDR2 SVGEGT. CDR3 length: 16 residues. DNA for the CDR3: TGTGCCAGCAGTGTAGGCAACGGACAGCTAAGAGAGCCCCAGTACTTC. Residues: CASSVGNGQLREPQYF.

This clone was counted only a few times. CDR3 sequence: CASTIQQGTEAFF. The CDR3 bases are TGTGCCAGCACCATACAGCAGGGGACTGAAGCTTTCTTT. The chain carries TRBV5-5 and TRBJ1-1; D is perhaps TRBD1 (6 bases). The germline CDR1 and CDR2 sequences are SGHKS and YYEKEE (reference sequence). V lost 6 bases to trimming and J lost 5 bases, with 14 bases between them. The CDR3 has 13 amino acids.

This clone turned up a few times. V usage is TRBV5-4 and J usage is TRBJ1-1; 12 bases align to TRBD1. The V and J ends lost 2 bases and 6 bases, in that order; junction bases with no gene match: 2. Germline CDR1 reads SGHNT; CDR2 reads YYREEE (reference sequence). The CDR3 has 14 amino acids. CDR3 loop: CASSFWDRGPEAFF. The CDR3 DNA is TGTGCCAGCAGCTTCTGGGACAGGGGGCCTGAAGCTTTCTTT.

The V and J genes are TRBV7-9 and TRBJ1-5; no clear D gene. The CDR3 contains 14 residues. Trimming shortened V by 5 bases and J by 6 bases, and 14 bases separated the two germline ends. Germline CDR1 and CDR2: SEHNR and FQNEAQ (reference sequence). The CDR3 loop is CASSLSEASQPQHF. The CDR3 DNA reads TGTGCCAGCAGCCTATCGGAGGCTAGTCAGCCCCAGCATTTT.

The rearrangement links TRBV28 to TRBJ2-1; a weak D match, TRBD2 (7 bases). The germline V gene encodes CDR1 MDHEN and CDR2 SYDVKM. CDR3 length: 18 residues. Trimming took 5 bases from V and 0 from J, leaving 20 bases between them. The CDR3 sequence is CASSGVGGGRSSYNEQFF. DNA of the CDR3: TGTGCCAGCAGTGGGGTGGGCGGGGGCCGAAGCTCCTACAATGAGCAGTTCTTC.

The chain uses TRBV4-2 and TRBJ2-6; D gene uncertain. CDR1 and CDR2 (germline): LGHNA, YNFKEQ. V was pared by 2 bases and J by 0 bases, with 14 bases between. The CDR3 has 18 amino acids. CDR3 sequence: CASSQSAGLDSGANVLTF. CDR3 in DNA: TGTGCCAGCAGCCAATCCGCAGGATTAGACTCTGGGGCCAACGTCCTGACTTTC.

The CDR3 here is CASSAGGRWYGYTF. In DNA, the CDR3 is TGTGCCAGCAGCGCAGGGGGCAGGTGGTATGGCTACACCTTC. V gene TRBV27 combines with J gene TRBJ1-2, with 8 positions matching TRBD1. This CDR3 has 14 amino acids. J lost 5 bases, V lost 6 bases, and 8 bases had no gene match. Germline V gives CDR1 MNHEY, CDR2 SMNVEV (reference sequence).

The chain's CDR3 is CASSPYPGSDNTEAFF. The CDR3 DNA follows: TGTGCCAGCTCACCATATCCGGGGTCTGACAACACTGAAGCTTTCTTT. V gene TRBV18 combines with J gene TRBJ1-1; D remains ambiguous. CDR3 length: 16 residues. The germline V and J ends were trimmed by 2 bases and 2 bases, with 15 bases remaining between them. The germline V gene has CDR1 KGHSH and CDR2 LQKENI.

This chain connects TRBV3-1 (or the pseudogene TRBV3-2) to TRBJ2-3; 12 bases are a match to TRBD1. With V trimmed by 5 bases and J by 5 bases, 8 bases remained unmatched. Germline assignment: CDR1 LGHDT and CDR2 YNNKEL (reference sequence). This CDR3 region has 16 residues. CDR3 region: CASSYRGQGAGDTQYF. In nucleotides, the CDR3 is TGTGCCAGCAGCTACCGGGGACAGGGGGCTGGAGATACGCAGTATTTT.

Notes on this clone: Since a much larger clone is just one base distant, this may be a read error. The rearrangement uses TRBV28 and TRBJ2-5; the D is unclear. Germline loops: CDR1 MDHEN, CDR2 SYDVKM. The CDR3 extends over 12 amino acids. V dropped 5 bases and J dropped 0 bases, with 4 bases sitting between them. CDR3 in DNA: TGTGCCAGCAGTCAGTACCAAGAGACCCAGTACTTC. This encodes CASSQYQETQYF.

This clone was observed a few times. The V gene is TRBV5-5, the J gene TRBJ1-4, with D maybe TRBD1 (5 bases). This CDR3 region has 13 residues. Germline CDR1 is SGHKS and CDR2 is YYEKEE (reference sequence). V lost 3 bases and J 8 bases, leaving 11 bases between the germline ends. The CDR3 loop reads CASSWGVTEKLFF. The CDR3, as DNA: TGTGCCAGCAGCTGGGGGGTCACAGAAAAACTGTTTTTT.

Turning to this clone: The sample carries other DNA sequences with the same CDR3. The rearrangement joins TRBV27 to TRBJ2-2; the D is unclear. Trimming pared 7 bases from V and 2 bases from J, leaving 2 bases between. Germline V CDR1 and CDR2: MNHEY, SMNVEV (reference sequence). The CDR3 contains 11 residues. Here the CDR3 reads CASTNTGELFF. The CDR3 nucleotides are TGTGCCAGCACTAACACCGGGGAGCTGTTTTTT.

V and J are TRBV9 and TRBJ1-2, with 8 nucleotides matching TRBD1. Germline V gene data show CDR1 as SGDLS and CDR2 as YYNGEE. This CDR3 is 15 amino acids long. Germline trimming cut 4 bases from V and 4 bases from J; bases unmatched to any gene: 9. Here the CDR3 DNA reads TGTGCCAGCAGCTCCGGGACAGGCCTTACCTATGGCTACACCTTC. Its protein is CASSSGTGLTYGYTF.

The chain couples TRBV13 to TRBJ2-7; TRBD2 agrees at 13 bases. V dropped 0 bases and J dropped 4; count of bases not matched to a gene: 3. Per germline, CDR1 PRHDT and CDR2 FYEKMQ (reference sequence). The CDR3 consists of 16 residues. In DNA, the CDR3 is TGTGCCAGCAGCTTAGGGACTAGCGGGGGGTCTTACGAGCAGTACTTC. Protein: CASSLGTSGGSYEQYF.

J is TRBJ1-1 and V is TRBV6-5; possibly TRBD1 for D (5 bases). The V end lost 0 bases, the J end lost 4 bases, and 12 bases lay between the germline ends. The germline gives CDR1 MNHEY, CDR2 SVGAGI. The CDR3 runs 15 residues. The CDR3 loop reads CASSYSISGFTEAFF. The CDR3 region has the DNA TGTGCCAGCAGTTACTCGATCTCAGGGTTCACTGAAGCTTTCTTT.

This chain links TRBV28 with TRBJ2-7; D unclear. V lost 10 bases to trimming and J lost 0 bases, with 16 bases between them. Germline values: CDR1 MDHEN, CDR2 SYDVKM. This CDR3 is 14 amino acids long. CDR3 in amino acids: CAICPRLSSYEQYF. The DNA for the CDR3 is TGTGCCATATGTCCTAGGTTAAGCTCCTACGAGCAGTACTTC.

This chain's CDR3 is CASSQARGLDEQYF. Written as DNA, the CDR3 is TGTGCCAGCAGCCAAGCGCGGGGGCTTGACGAGCAGTACTTC. The gene calls are TRBV3-1 (or the pseudogene TRBV3-2) and TRBJ2-7, with D tentatively TRBD2 (7 bases). V was trimmed by 1 base and J by 5 bases, leaving 12 bases between them. The CDR3 is 14 amino acids. Germline values: CDR1 LGHDT, CDR2 YNNKEL (reference sequence).

This clone was picked up one time. CDR3 in DNA: TGTGCCAGCTCACCAATTAGAGACGGGGCCTACGAGCAGTACTTC. Its protein is CASSPIRDGAYEQYF. This chain uses TRBV18 with TRBJ2-7, with a possible D match to TRBD2 (5 bases). CDR3 length equals 15 residues. Germline V gives CDR1 KGHSH, CDR2 LQKENI. V lost 2 bases and J 2 bases, leaving 13 bases between the germline ends.

The CDR3 nucleotides read TGTGCCAGCAACCCGGGACAGGGGTGGGAACAGCCCCAGCATTTT. Translated: CASNPGQGWEQPQHF. The chain employs TRBV6-2 or TRBV6-3 and TRBJ1-5; 10 bases agree with TRBD1. CDR3 size: 15 residues. V was pared by 7 bases and J by 7 bases, with 10 bases of the junction left unmatched. Per the germline V gene, CDR1 is MNHEY and CDR2 is SVGEGT.

In this sample, this clone turned up once. The chain carries TRBV6-2 or TRBV6-3 and TRBJ2-2; 9 nucleotides match TRBD1. Germline V gene sequence: CDR1 MNHEY, CDR2 SVGEGT. The CDR3 has 16 amino acids. V lost 1 base and J lost 5; bases outside the gene matches: 5. The CDR3 nucleotides read TGTGCCAGCAGTTACTATGGGACAGGGCGTACCGGGGAGCTGTTTTTT. This sequence encodes CASSYYGTGRTGELFF.

The J gene is TRBJ1-1, the V gene TRBV4-1; 7 nucleotides agree with TRBD1. This CDR3 comprises 16 residues. CDR1 and CDR2 from the germline V gene are MGHRA and YSYEKL. With V trimmed by 0 bases and J by 4 bases, 8 bases remained unmatched. CDR3 amino acids: CASSQEVGRGVTEAFF. The CDR3 coding sequence is TGCGCCAGCAGCCAAGAAGTGGGCAGGGGGGTCACTGAAGCTTTCTTT.

The V gene is TRBV7-2, the J gene TRBJ1-2; D is ambiguous. This CDR3 has 13 amino acids. Germline CDR1 reads SGHTA; CDR2 reads FQGNSA. The V end was cut by 7 bases, the J end by 3 bases, with 12 bases between. The CDR3 loop is CASTPQIHYGYTF. The CDR3 bases are TGTGCCAGCACCCCCCAGATACACTATGGCTACACCTTC.

This chain uses TRBV4-3 with TRBJ1-3; 9 nucleotides agree with TRBD1. The germline gives CDR1 LGHNA, CDR2 YSLEER. J gave up 0 bases and V 0 bases, and 3 bases lay outside the gene matches. This CDR3 spans 17 amino acids. As DNA, the CDR3 is TGCGCCAGCAGCCAAGATTGGGACAGGGACTCTGGAAACACCATATATTTT. Its protein product is CASSQDWDRDSGNTIYF.

CDR3 DNA sequence: TGTGCCGGATCAACAGGCGTGGGAGAGACCCAGTACTTC. Amino acids: CAGSTGVGETQYF. V gene TRBV6-5 combines with J gene TRBJ2-5, with D possibly matching TRBD1 (5 bases). The CDR3 sequence is 13 residues long. Germline V gene sequence: CDR1 MNHEY, CDR2 SVGAGI. Trimming removed 11 bases at V and 4 bases at J, with 17 bases between.

This sequence joins TRBV6-2 or TRBV6-3 and TRBJ2-2; 7 bases are shared with TRBD1. Germline CDR1 MNHEY, CDR2 SVGEGT. The CDR3 is 16 amino acids. Germline trimming cut 3 bases from V and 4 bases from J; bases unmatched to any gene: 8. In nucleotides, the CDR3 is TGTGCCAGCAGTTATGTCCGGGCAGGGGGCACCGGGGAGCTGTTTTTT. Translated, it gives CASSYVRAGGTGELFF.

The V and J genes are TRBV6-2 or TRBV6-3 and TRBJ1-5; possible D gene TRBD1, 6 bases. This CDR3 is 15 amino acids long. CDR1 and CDR2 (germline): MNHEY, SVGEGT. The V gene lost 5 bases and the J gene lost 5 bases, with 16 bases spanning the gap. CDR3 sequence reads: CASSGGGWEDQPQHF. DNA of the CDR3: TGTGCCAGCAGTGGGGGGGGCTGGGAGGATCAGCCCCAGCATTTT.